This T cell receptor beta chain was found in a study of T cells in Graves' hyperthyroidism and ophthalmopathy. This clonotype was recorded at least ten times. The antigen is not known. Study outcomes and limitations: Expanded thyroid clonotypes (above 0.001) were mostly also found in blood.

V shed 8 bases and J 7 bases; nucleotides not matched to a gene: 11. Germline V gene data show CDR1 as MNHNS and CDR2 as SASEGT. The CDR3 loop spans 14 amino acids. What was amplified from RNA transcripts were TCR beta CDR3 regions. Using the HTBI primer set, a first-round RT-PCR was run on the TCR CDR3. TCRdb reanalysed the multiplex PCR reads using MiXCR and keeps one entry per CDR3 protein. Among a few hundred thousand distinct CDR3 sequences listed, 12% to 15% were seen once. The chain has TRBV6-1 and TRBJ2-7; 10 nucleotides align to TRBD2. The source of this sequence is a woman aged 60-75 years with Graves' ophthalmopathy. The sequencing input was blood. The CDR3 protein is CASWTSGFSREQYF. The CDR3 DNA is TGTGCCAGCTGGACTAGCGGATTTTCGAGGGAGCAGTACTTC.